These 27 T cell receptor beta chains came from one sample sequenced in a study of CD8+ T cells in alopecia areata. Sequencing used cDNA as its template, made by extracting RNA and reverse transcribing it. Repertoires were generated with immunoSEQ multiplex PCR, while TCRdb's copy carries only in-frame clones and drops some. Seen here are 100,000 to 130,000 clones, under 65% observed once, and the top ten hold roughly a quarter. The specimen sequenced was NKG2D-low CD8+ T cells sorted from blood. These receptors were collected from a human donor with alopecia areata.

The chain uses TRBV2 and TRBJ2-7, with a possible D match to TRBD2 (6 bases). The CDR3 covers 16 residues. Germline-derived CDR1 and CDR2 are SNHLY and FYNNEI. Trimming removed 6 bases at V and 2 bases at J, with 20 bases between. CDR3 protein: CASRPSAGGTAYEQYF. The CDR3, as DNA: TGTGCCAGCAGACCCAGCGCCGGGGGAACCGCCTACGAGCAGTACTTC.

This clone was picked up a small number of times. One junction end does not reproduce the germline sequence, and a read error may be involved. This sequence joins TRBV7-3 and TRBJ2-6; possible D gene TRBD2, 5 bases. CDR3 length: 18 residues. Germline CDR1 and CDR2: SGHTA and FQGTGA. For the CDR3, the DNA is TGTGCCAGCAGCTTGTACGAGGGCCTTCCCTCTCGGGCCAACGTCCTGACTTTC. This sequence encodes CASSLYEGLPSRANVLTF.

A few counts support this clone. The chain carries TRBV11-2 and TRBJ2-7; D unclear. Per the germline V gene, CDR1 is SGHAT and CDR2 is FQNNGV. The ends were cut back, 5 bases at V and 5 bases at J, with 13 bases in the middle. The CDR3 has 13 amino acids. This CDR3 is CASSPGFPHEQYF. Written as DNA, the CDR3 is TGTGCCAGCAGCCCTGGTTTTCCCCACGAGCAGTACTTC. The complete variable domain, with remaining parts taken from reference TRBV11-2 and TRBJ2-7, reads EAGVAQSPRYKIIEKRQSVAFWCNPISGHATLYWYQQILGQGPKLLIQFQNNGVVDDSQLPKDRFSAERLKGVDSTLKIQPAKLEDSAVYLCASSPGFPHEQYFGPGTRLTVT.

The chain's CDR3 is CASANRGWKAAFF. The DNA for the CDR3 is TGTGCCTCAGCTAACAGGGGGTGGAAAGCGGCTTTCTTT. V gene TRBV25-1 combines with J gene TRBJ1-1; TRBD1 aligns across 8 bases. CDR3 size: 13 residues. After removal of 11 bases from V and 11 bases from J, the junction contained 16 bases not matched to a gene. Germline CDR1 and CDR2: MGHDK and SYGVNS.

The J gene is TRBJ2-2, the V gene TRBV7-9, with D unclear. The germline V gene encodes CDR1 SEHNR and CDR2 FQNEAQ (reference sequence). V gave up 1 base and J gave up 7 bases, with 4 bases separating them. This CDR3 comprises 12 residues. CDR3 amino acids: CASSLVGGELFF. As DNA, the CDR3 is TGTGCCAGCAGCTTAGTCGGCGGGGAGCTGTTTTTT.

CDR3 region: CASSGQGREQYF. CDR3 nucleotide sequence: TGTGCCAGCAGCGGACAGGGGAGAGAGCAGTACTTC. This chain joins TRBV9 and TRBJ2-7; 8 nucleotides align to TRBD1. Germline V gene lookup returns CDR1 SGDLS and CDR2 YYNGEE. The CDR3 runs 12 residues. Losses at the gene ends were 3 bases for V and 7 bases for J; bases not matched to a gene: 3.

This clone was seen more than once but under ten times. The chain employs TRBV4-1 and TRBJ2-1; D not resolved. The CDR3 has 12 amino acids. Per germline, CDR1 MGHRA and CDR2 YSYEKL. Trimming pared 1 base from V and 4 bases from J, leaving 2 bases between. CDR3 residues: CASSQVYNEQFF. CDR3 bases: TGCGCCAGCAGCCAAGTATACAATGAGCAGTTCTTC.

J is TRBJ1-1 and V is TRBV20-1; D uncertain. Germline V gives CDR1 DFQATT, CDR2 SNEGSKA (reference sequence). V lost 7 bases to trimming and J lost 2 bases, with 8 bases between them. The CDR3 covers 11 residues. The CDR3 is CSVGVNTEAFF. In nucleotides, the CDR3 is TGCAGTGTGGGAGTCAACACTGAAGCTTTCTTT.

The table lists this clone with a few counts. The chain carries TRBV19 and TRBJ1-2; no definite D call. Germline values: CDR1 LNHDA, CDR2 SQIVND (reference sequence). Trimming removed 4 bases at V and 8 bases at J, with 11 bases between. This CDR3 has 12 amino acids. CDR3 loop: CASSTTRLGYTF. CDR3 bases: TGTGCCAGTAGTACGACCAGGCTGGGCTACACCTTC.

This chain connects TRBV9 to TRBJ2-3, with TRBD1 matching 8 bases. V shed 3 bases, J shed 6 bases, and the junction held 6 bases outside the gene matches. The germline V gene encodes CDR1 SGDLS and CDR2 YYNGEE. The CDR3 consists of 14 residues. The CDR3, as DNA: TGTGCCAGCAGCGGGACAGGGACAACCGATACGCAGTATTTT. Residues: CASSGTGTTDTQYF.

This clone is medium-sized in the sample. The CDR3 region has the DNA TGTGCCAGTAGGGAGGGCGGCACCGGGGAGCTGTTTTTT. Protein: CASREGGTGELFF. The chain couples TRBV19 to TRBJ2-2, with D perhaps matching TRBD2 (6 bases). Germline loops: CDR1 LNHDA, CDR2 SQIVND (reference sequence). Trimming pared 6 bases from V and 4 bases from J, leaving 9 bases between. The CDR3 extends over 13 amino acids.

V is TRBV6-5 and J is TRBJ2-2, with TRBD1 matching 7 bases. This CDR3 is 15 amino acids long. V lost 5 bases, J lost 5 bases, and 8 bases stayed unmatched. In germline, CDR1 is MNHEY, CDR2 SVGAGI. The CDR3: CASSAGTAFTGELFF. The CDR3 DNA reads as TGTGCCAGCAGTGCAGGGACAGCCTTTACCGGGGAGCTGTTTTTT.

This clone was picked up a small number of times. This chain joins TRBV6-1 and TRBJ1-1; 7 bases map to TRBD1. This CDR3 comprises 12 residues. CDR1 and CDR2 (germline): MNHNS, SASEGT. Trimming took 8 bases from V and 3 from J; bases not matched to a gene: 3. CDR3 in amino acids: CASGTAYTEAFF. The CDR3 DNA follows: TGTGCCAGCGGGACAGCATACACTGAAGCTTTCTTT.

The chain is built from TRBV4-1 and TRBJ2-7, with D perhaps being TRBD1 or TRBD2 (5 bases each). CDR1 and CDR2 from the germline V gene are MGHRA and YSYEKL. The CDR3 consists of 13 residues. Trimming cost V 4 bases and J 4 bases, with 11 bases left between them. The CDR3 loop reads CASSLSGGYEQYF. DNA of the CDR3: TGCGCCAGCAGCCTTAGTGGGGGATACGAGCAGTACTTC.

The V gene is TRBV19, the J gene TRBJ1-1; 7 nucleotides line up with TRBD1. The V gene end was trimmed by 4 bases and the J gene end by 12 bases; junction bases not matched to a gene: 5. Germline lookup yields CDR1 LNHDA and CDR2 SQIVND (reference sequence). There are 11 residues in the CDR3. This CDR3 reads CASSTQGETFF. The CDR3 DNA is TGTGCCAGTAGTACCCAGGGGGAAACTTTCTTT.

The chain joins TRBV5-4 to TRBJ2-7; 8 bases match TRBD1. This CDR3 has 17 amino acids. The trim removed 2 bases at V and 2 bases at J, leaving 12 bases unmatched. Germline CDR1 is SGHNT and CDR2 is YYREEE (reference sequence). CDR3 residues: CASSFPRAGTGAYEQYF. In DNA form, the CDR3 reads TGTGCCAGCAGCTTCCCCCGAGCAGGGACAGGAGCCTACGAGCAGTACTTC.

The chain carries TRBV30 and TRBJ2-1, with D possibly TRBD2 on 6 matching bases. V was trimmed by 3 bases and J by 8 bases, leaving 8 bases between them. Germline-derived CDR1 and CDR2 are GTSNPN and SVGIG (reference sequence). CDR3 size: 11 residues. This CDR3 is CAWSWGDEQFF. CDR3 DNA sequence: TGTGCCTGGAGCTGGGGGGATGAGCAGTTCTTC.

The gene calls are TRBV2 and TRBJ2-1; D is ambiguous. There are 11 residues in the CDR3. Trimming left V 0 bases short and J 10 bases short, with 4 bases between. Germline assignment: CDR1 SNHLY and CDR2 FYNNEI. The CDR3 DNA reads as TGTGCCAGCAGTGAAGCAATAGAGCAGTTCTTC. Translating it yields CASSEAIEQFF.

This clone has more than one count but fewer than ten. The chain carries TRBV6-5 and TRBJ2-7; D gene uncertain. Germline CDR1 is MNHEY and CDR2 is SVGAGI. The V and J ends lost 5 bases and 0 bases respectively, with 8 bases between them. This CDR3 spans 13 amino acids. CDR3 sequence (DNA): TGTGCCAGCAGTGTGTCAATCTCCTACGAGCAGTACTTC. This gives the protein CASSVSISYEQYF.

The rearrangement links TRBV28 to TRBJ1-4; no clear D. Germline V CDR1 and CDR2: MDHEN, SYDVKM. V was cut by 3 bases and J by 10 bases, with 12 bases left in between. The CDR3 is made up of 13 amino acids. CDR3 in DNA: TGTGCCAGCAGTTTTAAGTCCGCTGGAAAACTGTTTTTT. This encodes CASSFKSAGKLFF.

The chain uses TRBV13 and TRBJ2-5; 9 bases line up with TRBD2. The CDR3 extends over 17 amino acids. V shed 4 bases, J shed 5 bases, and the junction held 14 bases outside the gene matches. Germline CDR1 and CDR2: PRHDT and FYEKMQ (reference sequence). CDR3: CASSSRWSSGNRETQYF. The DNA for the CDR3 is TGTGCCAGCAGCTCCCGGTGGTCTAGCGGGAATCGGGAGACCCAGTACTTC.

This clone was observed a handful of times. Germline is not matched at one junction end, which may reflect a read error. The chain joins TRBV28 to TRBJ2-3; 9 bases are a match to TRBD2. Germline assignment: CDR1 MDHEN and CDR2 SYDVKM. The CDR3 is made up of 16 amino acids. The CDR3 sequence is CASCFSSGASTDTQYF. CDR3 DNA: TGTGCCAGCTGTTTCTCTAGCGGGGCTAGCACAGATACGCAGTATTTT.

V and J are TRBV29-1 and TRBJ1-2; 9 bases line up with TRBD1. Germline V CDR1 and CDR2: SQVTM, ANQGSEA. Trimming removed 4 bases from V and 6 bases from J; junction bases left unmatched: 12. The CDR3 consists of 15 residues. CDR3 residues: CSVVGTGGRLNGYTF. The CDR3 DNA reads TGCAGCGTTGTGGGCACAGGGGGCCGATTAAATGGCTACACCTTC. The variable domain in full, completed from reference TRBV29-1 and TRBJ1-2, reads SAVISQKPSRDICQRGTSLTIQCQVDSQVTMMFWYRQQPGQSLTLIATANQGSEATYESGFVIDKFPISRPNLTFSTLTVSNMSPEDSSIYLCSVVGTGGRLNGYTFGSGTRLTVV.

The table lists this clone with a few counts. The chain links TRBV6-4 to TRBJ2-1; 8 bases are shared with TRBD1. CDR1 is MRHNA and CDR2 is SNTAGT in the germline V gene. After removal of 8 bases from V and 4 bases from J, the junction contained 1 base not matched to a gene. The CDR3 spans 12 residues. The CDR3 DNA is TGTGCCAGCCGGGACAGGTACAATGAGCAGTTCTTC. This sequence encodes CASRDRYNEQFF.

The rearrangement joins TRBV28 to TRBJ2-5; 8 positions agree with TRBD1. The CDR3 is made up of 13 amino acids. Per the germline V gene, CDR1 is MDHEN and CDR2 is SYDVKM. J gave up 3 bases and V 6 bases, and 3 bases lay outside the gene matches. The CDR3 coding sequence is TGTGCCAGCAGCGAGACAGGGGAAGAGACCCAGTACTTC. It codes for CASSETGEETQYF.

The chain uses TRBV20-1 and TRBJ2-5, with D hard to call. Germline-derived CDR1 and CDR2 are DFQATT and SNEGSKA (reference sequence). The CDR3 length is 10 residues. V lost 7 bases, J lost 5 bases, and 8 bases lay in between. CDR3 DNA sequence: TGCAGTGTAATGGGGGAGACCCAGTACTTC. As protein: CSVMGETQYF.

The chain joins TRBV5-1 to TRBJ2-2; 7 nucleotides agree with TRBD1. This CDR3 comprises 14 residues. V trimming: 4 bases; J trimming: 13 bases; junction bases outside the gene matches: 13. CDR1 and CDR2 from the germline V gene are SGHRS and YFSETQ. The CDR3 region is CASSDQSDREPLFF. The CDR3 DNA is TGCGCCAGCAGCGACCAATCAGACAGGGAGCCGCTGTTTTTT.